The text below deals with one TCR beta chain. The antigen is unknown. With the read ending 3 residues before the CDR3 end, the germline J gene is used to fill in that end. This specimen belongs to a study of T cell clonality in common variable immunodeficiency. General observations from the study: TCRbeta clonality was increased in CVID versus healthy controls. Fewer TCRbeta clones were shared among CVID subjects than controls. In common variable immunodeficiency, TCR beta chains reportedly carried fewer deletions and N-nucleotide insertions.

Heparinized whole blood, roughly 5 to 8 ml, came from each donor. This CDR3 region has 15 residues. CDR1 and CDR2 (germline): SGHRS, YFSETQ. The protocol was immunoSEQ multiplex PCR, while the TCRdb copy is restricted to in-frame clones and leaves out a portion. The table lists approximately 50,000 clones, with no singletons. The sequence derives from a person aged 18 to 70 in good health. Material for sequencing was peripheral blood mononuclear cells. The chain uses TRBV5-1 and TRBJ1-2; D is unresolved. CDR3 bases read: TGCGCCAGCAGCTCCTGGCGGGAGGGCCCCGGTGAC. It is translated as CASSSWREGPGD. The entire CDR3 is CASSSWREGPGDYTF.